What follows are 14 T cell receptor beta chains derived from one specimen sequenced in a study. TCRdb used MiXCR to reprocess the 5' RACE reads, holding one entry per CDR3 protein. The profile shows 35,000 to 50,000 distinct CDR3 sequences, less than 35% of them singletons. Sequenced sample: memory CD4+ T cells sorted from a lymph node. Subset specified: memory CD4+ T cells, CD4+CD45RO+CD25-. These receptors were obtained from a female donor with breast cancer.

This clonotype was counted between two and nine times. The gene calls are TRBV4-2 and TRBJ2-1; no definite D call. This CDR3 has 15 residues. Trimming pared 6 bases from V and 5 bases from J, leaving 17 bases between. The germline V gene has CDR1 LGHNA and CDR2 YNFKEQ. Written as DNA, the CDR3 is TGTGCCAGCAGTCCCGACTTACACCCAAACAATGAGCAGTTCTTC. This sequence encodes CASSPDLHPNNEQFF.

This clonotype was recorded a few times. The V and J genes are TRBV6-5 and TRBJ2-3; tentative D call: TRBD1 (6 bases). Germline V gives CDR1 MNHEY, CDR2 SVGAGI. The length of the CDR3 is 13 residues. V was shortened by 10 bases and J by 2 bases, with 13 bases between the two germline ends. CDR3 nucleotide sequence: TGTGCCACCATGGACAGAATCACAGATACGCAGTATTTT. It specifies CATMDRITDTQYF.

There are a few counts of this clonotype. The genes are TRBV5-1 and TRBJ2-3, with D hard to call. CDR3 size: 10 residues. Germline CDR1 is SGHRS and CDR2 is YFSETQ. The V end was cut by 5 bases, the J end by 3 bases, with 1 base between. The CDR3 nucleotides read TGCGCCAGCAGGACAGATACGCAGTATTTT. Its translation: CASRTDTQYF.

This clonotype was observed a handful of times. J is TRBJ2-7 and V is TRBV7-3, with TRBD2 matching 11 bases. This CDR3 is built from 14 residues. V was clipped by 5 bases and J by 6 bases; unmatched bases: 6. Germline CDR1 is SGHTA and CDR2 is FQGTGA. This chain's CDR3 is CASSKLAGATEQYF. The CDR3 nucleotides are TGTGCCAGCAGCAAACTAGCGGGAGCTACCGAGCAGTACTTC.

The chain recombines TRBV5-6 with TRBJ2-7, with D tentatively TRBD2 (7 bases). The germline V gene has CDR1 SGHDT and CDR2 YYEEEE. This CDR3 spans 16 amino acids. With 4 bases removed from V and 2 bases from J, the gap between germline ends came to 19 bases. The CDR3 region has the DNA TGTGCCAGCAGCCCCCCTTGGGGGCGGGAGACCTACGAGCAGTACTTC. Amino acids: CASSPPWGRETYEQYF.

This clonotype was seen only a few times. The chain is built from TRBV27 and TRBJ1-1; D may be TRBD1 (5 bases). The CDR3 sequence is 14 residues long. V was pared by 4 bases and J by 4 bases, with 13 bases between. Germline CDR1 reads MNHEY; CDR2 reads SMNVEV (reference sequence). The CDR3 DNA follows: TGTGCCAGCAGTTGGGGCCCCCGGGGCACTGAAGCTTTCTTT. This sequence encodes CASSWGPRGTEAFF.

The chain joins TRBV20-1 to TRBJ2-3; 15 bases map to TRBD2. This CDR3 region has 18 residues. CDR1 DFQATT and CDR2 SNEGSKA come from the germline V gene (reference sequence). The trim removed 5 bases at V and 0 bases at J, leaving 9 bases unmatched. The CDR3 loop is CSADGTSGGTLSTDTQYF. The DNA for the CDR3 is TGCAGTGCTGACGGGACTAGCGGGGGGACACTTAGCACAGATACGCAGTATTTT.

CDR3: CASSQDSRGNQPQHF. CDR3 bases: TGTGCCAGCAGCCAAGATAGCCGGGGCAATCAGCCCCAGCATTTT. The chain uses TRBV3-1 and TRBJ1-5; the D is unclear. Trimming removed 0 bases from V and 2 bases from J, with 8 bases in between. Per germline, CDR1 LGHDT and CDR2 YNNKEL (reference sequence). This CDR3 is 15 amino acids long.

The V gene is TRBV7-2, the J gene TRBJ2-7; possibly TRBD2 for D (6 bases). This CDR3 spans 13 amino acids. The V and J ends lost 4 bases and 6 bases respectively, with 13 bases between them. In germline, CDR1 is SGHTA, CDR2 FQGNSA. CDR3 sequence: CASSSLPAGEQYF. For the CDR3, the DNA is TGTGCCAGCAGCTCGCTCCCAGCGGGCGAGCAGTACTTC.

This clonotype came up many times. At one end, the junction sequence differs from germline, possibly due to a read error. The V call is TRBV7-7, the J call TRBJ2-2; D may be TRBD2 (5 bases). The CDR3 is 15 residues long. In germline, CDR1 is SSHAT, CDR2 FNYEAQ (reference sequence). CDR3 protein: CASSLEGANTGELFF. In nucleotides, the CDR3 is TGTGCTAGCAGCTTAGAGGGTGCGAACACCGGGGAGCTGTTTTTT.

This clonotype rates as medium-sized. The rearrangement links TRBV5-1 to TRBJ2-1; 10 bases fit TRBD2. CDR1 is SGHRS, CDR2 YFSETQ, per germline. This CDR3 is 16 amino acids long. J lost 8 bases, V lost 2 bases, and 10 bases had no gene match. As DNA, the CDR3 is TGCGCCAGCAGCTTCTCCCTAGCGGGAGCTATCGATGAGCAGTTCTTC. Protein sequence: CASSFSLAGAIDEQFF.

This clonotype was seen ten or more times. This sequence joins TRBV6-5 and TRBJ2-7, with 11 bases lining up with TRBD2. V was pared by 2 bases and J by 2 bases, with 5 bases of the junction left unmatched. Germline lookup yields CDR1 MNHEY and CDR2 SVGAGI. The CDR3 is 16 amino acids. The CDR3 region is CASSYATSGATYEQYF. CDR3 DNA: TGTGCCAGCAGTTACGCGACTAGCGGGGCGACCTACGAGCAGTACTTC.

The CDR3 reads CASSPSTGGRTDTQYF. The CDR3 region has the DNA TGTGCCAGCAGCCCCTCTACGGGGGGACGCACAGATACGCAGTATTTT. The V call is TRBV7-3, the J call TRBJ2-3; 7 nucleotides agree with TRBD2. The CDR3 runs 16 residues. The germline V gene encodes CDR1 SGHTA and CDR2 FQGTGA. Unmatched junction bases numbered 9, after V lost 5 bases and J lost 1 base.

This clonotype was recorded a few times. In nucleotides, the CDR3 is TGTGCCAGCAGCGTAGGGGTCAGGACAGGGAGCGAGCAGTACTTC. Translated, it gives CASSVGVRTGSEQYF. The chain combines TRBV9 with TRBJ2-7; 8 bases are a match to TRBD1. There are 15 residues in the CDR3. The germline V gene has CDR1 SGDLS and CDR2 YYNGEE. Trimming at V came to 0 bases and at J to 6 bases, leaving 8 bases not matched to a gene.